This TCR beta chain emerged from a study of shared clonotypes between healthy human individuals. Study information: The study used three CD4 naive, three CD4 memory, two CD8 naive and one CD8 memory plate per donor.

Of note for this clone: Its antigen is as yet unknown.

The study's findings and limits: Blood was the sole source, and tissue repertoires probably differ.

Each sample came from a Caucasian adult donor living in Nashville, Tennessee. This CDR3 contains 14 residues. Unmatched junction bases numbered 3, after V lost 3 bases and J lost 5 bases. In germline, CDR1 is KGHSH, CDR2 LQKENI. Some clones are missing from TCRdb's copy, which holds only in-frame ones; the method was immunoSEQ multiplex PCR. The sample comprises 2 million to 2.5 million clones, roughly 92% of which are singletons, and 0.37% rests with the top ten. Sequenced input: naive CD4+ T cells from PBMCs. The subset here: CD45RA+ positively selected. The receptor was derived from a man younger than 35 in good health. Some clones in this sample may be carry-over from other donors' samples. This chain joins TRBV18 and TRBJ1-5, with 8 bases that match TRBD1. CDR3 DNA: TGTGCCAGCTCACCCCCGACAGGGGATCAGCCCCAGCATTTT. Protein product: CASSPPTGDQPQHF.